This T cell receptor (beta chain) was documented in a study of cytomegalovirus exposure and HLA in healthy donors. The PCR made use of 60 Vbeta and 13 Jbeta primers. TCRdb keeps only in-frame clones here, not all; method: immunoSEQ multiplex PCR. Among about 43,000 clones listed, around three quarters were seen once. The CDR3 runs to 16 residues. Trimming pared 3 bases from V and 2 bases from J, leaving 16 bases between. The germline V gene encodes CDR1 LGHNA and CDR2 YSLEER. This sequence originates from a man younger than 40 in good health and CMV-seronegative. Sequenced: PBMCs. The rearrangement links TRBV4-3 to TRBJ1-2, with D possibly TRBD1 on 6 matching bases. CDR3 nucleotide sequence: TGCGCCAGCAGCCAGCAGGCCTTCCAGGGGAACTATGGCTACACCTTC. It codes for CASSQQAFQGNYGYTF.